The T cell receptor (beta chain) described here comes from a study of pediatric ulcerative colitis. Each sample received Survey-level depth of up to 500,000 reads. TCRdb's copy holds only in-frame clones and misses some; the assay was immunoSEQ multiplex PCR. The sample includes about 64,000 clones, over 65% of them seen just once. The blood sample was taken during the colonoscopy visit. Notes on this clone: The antigen remains unidentified.

General study points: Blood samples from a couple of patients yielded substantially fewer templates and were excluded from blood-rectal overlap analysis.

This sequence was found in a boy between 10 and 17 years old with moderate ulcerative colitis. Input material: blood.

The CDR3: CASSPPDRGHSTDTQYF. The CDR3 DNA is TGTGCCAGCAGCCCACCGGACAGGGGGCATAGCACAGATACGCAGTATTTT. V usage is TRBV7-9 and J usage is TRBJ2-3, with TRBD1 matching over 11 bases. V gave up 5 bases and J gave up 0 bases; unmatched junction bases: 7. The germline V gene encodes CDR1 SEHNR and CDR2 FQNEAQ (reference sequence). The CDR3 is made up of 17 amino acids.